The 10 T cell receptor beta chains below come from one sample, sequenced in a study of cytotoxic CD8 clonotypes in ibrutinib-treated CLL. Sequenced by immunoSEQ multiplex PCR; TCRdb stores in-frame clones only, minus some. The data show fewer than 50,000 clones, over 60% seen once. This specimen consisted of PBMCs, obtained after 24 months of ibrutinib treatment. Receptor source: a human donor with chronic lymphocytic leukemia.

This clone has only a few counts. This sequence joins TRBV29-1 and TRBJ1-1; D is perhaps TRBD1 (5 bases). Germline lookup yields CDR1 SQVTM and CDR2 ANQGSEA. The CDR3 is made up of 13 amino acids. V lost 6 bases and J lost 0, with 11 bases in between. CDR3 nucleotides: TGCAGCGTGAGGGACGGCGTGAACACTGAAGCTTTCTTT. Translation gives CSVRDGVNTEAFF.

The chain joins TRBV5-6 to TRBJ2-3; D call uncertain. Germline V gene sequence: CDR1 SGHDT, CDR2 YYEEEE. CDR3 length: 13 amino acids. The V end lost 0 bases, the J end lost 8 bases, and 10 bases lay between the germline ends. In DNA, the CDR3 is TGTGCCAGCAGCTTGGGTCCAGGTGGTACGCAGTATTTT. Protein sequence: CASSLGPGGTQYF.

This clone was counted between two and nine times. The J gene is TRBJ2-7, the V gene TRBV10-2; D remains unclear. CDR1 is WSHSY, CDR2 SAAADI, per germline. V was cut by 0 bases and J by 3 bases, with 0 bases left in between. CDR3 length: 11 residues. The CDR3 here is CASSESYEQYF. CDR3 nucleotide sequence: TGCGCCAGCAGTGAGTCCTACGAGCAGTACTTC.

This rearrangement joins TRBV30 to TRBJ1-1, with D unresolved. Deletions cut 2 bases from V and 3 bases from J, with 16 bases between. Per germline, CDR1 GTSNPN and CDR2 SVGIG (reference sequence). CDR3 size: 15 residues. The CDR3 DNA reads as TGTGCCTGGAGTTCAACCGGCCCGGCCTACACTGAAGCTTTCTTT. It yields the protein CAWSSTGPAYTEAFF.

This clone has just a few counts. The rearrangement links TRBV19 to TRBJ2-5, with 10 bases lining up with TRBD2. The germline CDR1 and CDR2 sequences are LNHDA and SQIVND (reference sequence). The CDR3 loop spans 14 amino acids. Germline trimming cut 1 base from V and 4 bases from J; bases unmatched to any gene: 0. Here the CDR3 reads CASSIASGRETQYF. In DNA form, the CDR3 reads TGTGCCAGTAGTATAGCTAGCGGGAGAGAGACCCAGTACTTC. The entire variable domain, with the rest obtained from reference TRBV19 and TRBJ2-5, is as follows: DGGITQSPKYLFRKEGQNVTLSCEQNLNHDAMYWYRQDPGQGLRLIYYSQIVNDFQKGDIAEGYSVSREKKESFPLTVTSAQKNPTAFYLCASSIASGRETQYFGPGTRLLVL.

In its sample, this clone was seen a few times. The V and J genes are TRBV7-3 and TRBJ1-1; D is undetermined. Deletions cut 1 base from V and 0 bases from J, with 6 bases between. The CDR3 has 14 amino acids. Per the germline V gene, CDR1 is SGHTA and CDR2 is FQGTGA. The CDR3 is CASSLRGMNTEAFF. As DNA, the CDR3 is TGTGCCAGCAGCTTAAGAGGGATGAACACTGAAGCTTTCTTT.

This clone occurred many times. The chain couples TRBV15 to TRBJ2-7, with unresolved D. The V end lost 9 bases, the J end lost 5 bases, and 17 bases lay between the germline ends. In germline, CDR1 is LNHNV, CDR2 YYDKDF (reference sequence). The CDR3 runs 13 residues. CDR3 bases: TGTGCCACTTCCCTCCGGAGAAATAACGAGCAGTACTTC. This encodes CATSLRRNNEQYF.

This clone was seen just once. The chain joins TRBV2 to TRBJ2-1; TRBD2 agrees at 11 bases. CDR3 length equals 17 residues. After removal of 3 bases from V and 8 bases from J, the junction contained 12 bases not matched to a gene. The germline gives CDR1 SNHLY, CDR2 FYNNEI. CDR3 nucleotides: TGTGCCAGCAGTGATTTGGGGCGAACTAGCGGGAGCTATGAGCAGTTCTTC. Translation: CASSDLGRTSGSYEQFF.

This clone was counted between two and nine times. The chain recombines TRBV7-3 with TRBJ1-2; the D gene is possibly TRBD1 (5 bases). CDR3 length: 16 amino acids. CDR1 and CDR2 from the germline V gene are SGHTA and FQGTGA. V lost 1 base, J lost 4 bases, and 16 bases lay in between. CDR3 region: CASSLKGPFSGYGYTF. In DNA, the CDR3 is TGTGCCAGCAGCTTAAAGGGACCATTTTCTGGCTATGGCTACACCTTC.

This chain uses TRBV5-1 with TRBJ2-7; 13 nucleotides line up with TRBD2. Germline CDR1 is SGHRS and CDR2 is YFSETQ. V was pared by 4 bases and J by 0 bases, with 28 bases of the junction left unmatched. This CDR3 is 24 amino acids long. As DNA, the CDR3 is TGCGCCAGCAGCGGTAGATCCGGGACAGGAGAATTGACTAGCGGGAGGCCTCCCTCCTACGAGCAGTACTTC. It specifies CASSGRSGTGELTSGRPPSYEQYF.